One TCR beta chain is described in this entry. The data originate from a study of blood T cell repertoires in COVID-19. Germline V gives CDR1 SGDLS, CDR2 YYNGEE. V gave up 0 bases and J gave up 0 bases, with 10 bases separating them. CDR3 length equals 16 residues. Measured with immunoSEQ multiplex PCR; TCRdb has only the in-frame clones, and not every one. The table has fewer than 350,000 clones, 75% to 95% seen once. Cohort allocation depended upon clinical history that participants reported. The sequence was collected from a man aged 40-50 years who had been exposed to COVID-19. The chain combines TRBV9 with TRBJ1-5; D might be TRBD1 (6 bases). Sequencing used PBMCs or T cells enriched from blood (not recorded which). The CDR3 coding sequence is TGTGCCAGCAGCGTAGGTACAGGGAATAGCAATCAGCCCCAGCATTTT. Its protein is CASSVGTGNSNQPQHF.